What follows describes a single T cell receptor beta chain. Its antigen is not identified. Patients with autoimmune history or systemic immunosuppression were excluded. Method: immunoSEQ multiplex PCR; TCRdb's copy keeps in-frame clones and lacks some. Seen here are 99,000 or so clones, around nine tenths observed once, and the top ten hold around 0.33%. This sample was taken from a study of OX40 agonist ivuxolimab in advanced cancers. General study points: CD8+ T cells (on average) carried more expanded clones than CD4+ T cells. Patients who responded partially at 0.1-3.0 mg/kg showed clonal expansion ranking among the lowest.

The germline CDR1 and CDR2 sequences are SGHVS and FQNEAQ. The CDR3 runs 15 residues. V was pared by 5 bases and J by 6 bases, with 20 bases between. The source was CD4+ or CD8+ T cells sorted from blood, collected in a trial of the OX40 agonist ivuxolimab. V is TRBV7-8 and J is TRBJ2-7; possibly TRBD1 or TRBD2 for D (6 bases each). This sequence originates from an adult with an advanced solid tumor such as melanoma, head and neck, liver or kidney cancer. The CDR3 nucleotides are TGTGCCAGCAGCGTCCTTTGGGGGGCGCCTGGCGAGCAGTACTTC. Its translation: CASSVLWGAPGEQYF.